These 21 T cell receptor beta chains were sequenced from one sample in a study of blood T cells in healthy people across ages. Primers used in a second PCR of about 6 to 12 cycles were a sample-barcoded 5' primer and a J-beta primer mix. TCRdb called the 5' RACE reads again in MiXCR, with one record for every CDR3 protein. The sample shows around 650,000 distinct CDR3 sequences, over 40% of them seen only once. The material sequenced was blood. Receptor source: a man at least 80 years old in good health.

As regards this clonotype: This could be a read error, since a much larger clone is one nucleotide away. This sequence joins TRBV7-2 and TRBJ2-7; TRBD2 aligns across 7 bases. V lost 5 bases to trimming and J lost 6 bases; unmatched junction nucleotides: 10. Germline-derived CDR1 and CDR2 are SGHTA and FQGNSA. This CDR3 comprises 14 residues. For the CDR3, the DNA is TGTGCCAGCAGCGTAGGCCGGGAGGTTGTCGAGCAGTACTTC. Its protein is CASSVGREVVEQYF.

This chain links TRBV28 with TRBJ2-1; 10 bases map to TRBD1. From germline, CDR1 is MDHEN and CDR2 SYDVKM. The trim removed 4 bases at V and 6 bases at J, leaving 6 bases unmatched. The CDR3 consists of 15 residues. The DNA for the CDR3 is TGTGCCAGCAGTTCCGGAGGGACAGGGGCCAATGAGCAGTTCTTC. Translated, it gives CASSSGGTGANEQFF.

This clonotype was seen many times. This sequence joins TRBV29-1 and TRBJ1-1, with TRBD1 matching 8 bases. In germline, CDR1 is SQVTM, CDR2 ANQGSEA. After removal of 6 bases from V and 0 bases from J, the junction contained 6 bases not matched to a gene. The CDR3 spans 14 residues. CDR3 protein: CSVHRGGVNTEAFF. The CDR3 DNA reads as TGCAGCGTCCACAGGGGGGGAGTGAACACTGAAGCTTTCTTT.

The rearrangement uses TRBV7-7 and TRBJ2-5; the D is unclear. This CDR3 comprises 16 residues. V was clipped by 8 bases and J by 1 base, with 20 bases between them. CDR1 SSHAT and CDR2 FNYEAQ come from the germline V gene (reference sequence). The CDR3 spells CASSSIGSPTQETQYF. The CDR3 nucleotides read TGTGCCAGCTCGTCGATCGGCAGCCCAACCCAAGAGACCCAGTACTTC.

This rearrangement joins TRBV25-1 to TRBJ1-1; TRBD1 might be the D (5 bases). Germline V gene data show CDR1 as MGHDK and CDR2 as SYGVNS. Trimming shortened V by 2 bases and J by 0 bases, and 19 bases separated the two germline ends. The CDR3 is made up of 18 amino acids. The CDR3 DNA reads TGTGCCAGCAGTGAAGGGAGGGTCTCGGGACCAATGAACACTGAAGCTTTCTTT. This translates into CASSEGRVSGPMNTEAFF.

The V gene is TRBV9, the J gene TRBJ1-2, with 9 positions matching TRBD1. The CDR3 sequence is 15 residues long. Unmatched junction bases numbered 4, after V lost 0 bases and J lost 4 bases. The germline V gene has CDR1 SGDLS and CDR2 YYNGEE. This chain's CDR3 is CASSVEGTGLYGYTF. The CDR3, as DNA: TGTGCCAGCAGCGTAGAGGGGACAGGGCTCTATGGCTACACCTTC.

The rearrangement uses TRBV5-5 and TRBJ2-1, with D unresolved. The end of the DNA fits TRBJ2-7 better, so the J call may be wrong. The CDR3 is made up of 14 amino acids. Germline CDR1 is SGHKS and CDR2 is YYEKEE (reference sequence). DNA of the CDR3: TGTGCCAGCAGCGCCCTAGATTTCTACAATGAGCAGTACTTC. It codes for CASSALDFYNEQYF.

The chain carries TRBV6-6 and TRBJ2-5; D remains unclear. CDR1 is MNHNY, CDR2 SVGAGI, per germline (reference sequence). This CDR3 contains 15 residues. The germline V and J ends were trimmed by 3 bases and 2 bases, with 13 bases remaining between them. The CDR3 is CASSYNAPKQETQYF. For the CDR3, the DNA is TGTGCCAGCAGTTATAATGCCCCTAAACAAGAGACCCAGTACTTC.

The rearrangement joins TRBV28 to TRBJ2-7, with D possibly matching TRBD1 (5 bases). There are 12 residues in the CDR3. Germline V lookup: CDR1 MDHEN, CDR2 SYDVKM. V lost 4 bases and J lost 8, with 12 bases in between. This CDR3 reads CASSSNRLQQYF. As DNA, the CDR3 is TGTGCCAGCAGTTCAAACAGGTTACAGCAGTACTTC.

This clonotype showed up just a few times. V is TRBV12-3 or TRBV12-4 and J is TRBJ2-1; TRBD2 agrees at 9 bases. There are 15 residues in the CDR3. After removal of 3 bases from V and 2 bases from J, the junction contained 2 bases not matched to a gene. CDR3 residues: CASSLRGGPYNEQFF. For the CDR3, the DNA is TGTGCCAGCAGTTTGCGGGGGGGCCCCTACAATGAGCAGTTCTTC.

This clonotype occurred a few times. The chain employs TRBV28 and TRBJ2-3; possibly TRBD2 for D (6 bases). Germline lookup yields CDR1 MDHEN and CDR2 SYDVKM. This CDR3 has 17 residues. V lost 3 bases and J 4 bases, leaving 20 bases between the germline ends. This CDR3 reads CASSFITDASVADTQYF. The CDR3 coding sequence is TGTGCCAGCAGTTTTATCACGGACGCTAGCGTGGCAGATACGCAGTATTTT.

The table lists this clonotype with many counts. The chain employs TRBV30 and TRBJ2-5; D possibly corresponds to TRBD1 (5 bases). Germline CDR1 is GTSNPN and CDR2 is SVGIG (reference sequence). V dropped 0 bases and J dropped 2 bases, with 7 bases sitting between them. The CDR3 runs 13 residues. In DNA, the CDR3 is TGTGCCTGGAGTGTGAGACAGCAAGAGACCCAGTACTTC. Translated, it gives CAWSVRQQETQYF.

To note about this clonotype: Being one base from a much bigger clone, this may be a read error. The chain combines TRBV30 with TRBJ2-5; 9 bases agree with TRBD1. The better agreement between TRBJ2-7 and the DNA end casts doubt on the J call. The germline V gene encodes CDR1 GTSNPN and CDR2 SVGIG (reference sequence). The CDR3 totals 12 residues. The CDR3 here is CAWRGTGSEQYF. In DNA form, the CDR3 reads TGTGCCTGGAGAGGGACAGGGAGCGAGCAGTACTTC.

This clonotype was detected a few times. The V and J genes are TRBV4-2 and TRBJ1-2; D is possibly TRBD1 (5 bases). The CDR3 contains 15 residues. Germline CDR1 reads LGHNA; CDR2 reads YNFKEQ. Trimming took off 4 bases at V and 6 bases at J, with 18 bases between the two ends. CDR3 coding DNA: TGTGCCAGCAGCCCTCAAAAGAGTCGGGGGGATGGCTACACCTTC. Protein sequence: CASSPQKSRGDGYTF.

The chain is built from TRBV6-1 and TRBJ2-1; 12 nucleotides line up with TRBD2. Per the germline V gene, CDR1 is MNHNS and CDR2 is SASEGT. The V gene end was trimmed by 6 bases and the J gene end by 6 bases; junction bases not matched to a gene: 15. This CDR3 region has 18 residues. As DNA, the CDR3 is TGTGCCAGCAGCCCCCCCCCCTCGACTAGCGGGAGAGGCAATGAGCAGTTCTTC. This encodes CASSPPPSTSGRGNEQFF.

The chain couples TRBV7-2 to TRBJ2-2, with a tentative D call TRBD2 (5 bases). The germline V gene has CDR1 SGHTA and CDR2 FQGNSA. V was shortened by 5 bases and J by 1 base, with 14 bases between the two germline ends. The CDR3 totals 16 residues. DNA of the CDR3: TGTGCCAGCAGCCAACAGACCGGACTGAACACCGGGGAGCTGTTTTTT. Protein: CASSQQTGLNTGELFF.

V and J are TRBV7-2 and TRBJ2-3, with D unresolved. Trimming stripped 3 bases from V and 5 bases from J, with 9 bases between. The CDR3 runs to 13 residues. Germline V gene lookup returns CDR1 SGHTA and CDR2 FQGNSA. Written as DNA, the CDR3 is TGTGCCAGCAGCTTCGCGGTGAGAGATACGCAGTATTTT. Its translation: CASSFAVRDTQYF.

The chain is built from TRBV20-1 and TRBJ2-5; D might be TRBD2 (6 bases). This CDR3 region has 18 residues. V dropped 3 bases and J dropped 11 bases, with 34 bases sitting between them. Looked up from germline, CDR1 is DFQATT and CDR2 is SNEGSKA (reference sequence). As DNA, the CDR3 is TGCAGTGCTAGGGGGCCCGGTTGGCAGGCGGGAACTTACAATGAGCAGTACTTC. This translates into CSARGPGWQAGTYNEQYF.

This chain connects TRBV6-6 to TRBJ2-1, with 11 bases identical to TRBD2. CDR3 length: 17 amino acids. J was trimmed by 0 bases and V by 6 bases; bases with no gene match: 7. Germline V gene data show CDR1 as MNHNY and CDR2 as SVGAGI (reference sequence). The CDR3 DNA sequence: TGTGCCAGCAGACTAGCGGGGGCCGCGAGCTCCTACAATGAGCAGTTCTTC. Protein product: CASRLAGAASSYNEQFF.

This chain uses TRBV3-1 with TRBJ2-1; 8 bases are a match to TRBD2. The J call is doubtful: the DNA matches TRBJ2-7 better. Germline V gene lookup returns CDR1 LGHDT and CDR2 YNNKEL (reference sequence). The CDR3 spans 15 residues. CDR3: CASSQTSGSGSEQYF. In DNA form, the CDR3 reads TGTGCCAGCAGCCAAACGAGCGGGAGTGGCAGTGAGCAGTACTTC.

The chain couples TRBV5-1 to TRBJ2-1; D remains unclear. The better agreement between TRBJ2-7 and the DNA end casts doubt on the J call. The V gene's germline CDR1 is SGHRS and CDR2 YFSETQ. This CDR3 is built from 15 residues. The CDR3: CASSSAASSYNEQYF. As DNA, the CDR3 is TGCGCCAGCAGTTCGGCTGCAAGCTCCTACAATGAGCAGTACTTC.